The entry that follows covers one T cell receptor (beta chain) sequence. Its antigen remains unknown. This record belongs to a study of breast tumors, draining lymph nodes, adjacent tissues. Each CDR3 protein gets one entry after TCRdb re-called the multiplex PCR reads with MiXCR. The repertoire consists of around 300,000 distinct CDR3 sequences, with roughly 31% occurring once and the leading ten covering 0.85% to 1.3%. CDR1 is LNHNV, CDR2 YYDKDF, per germline (reference sequence). The CDR3 covers 14 residues. Trimming shortened V by 1 base and J by 8 bases, and 12 bases separated the two germline ends. Findings and caveats of the study: Data only fit, rather than demonstrated, lymph node origin of most tumor T cells. Compared with basal-like, luminal-like tumors shared significantly more repertoire with nontumor tissue.

Axillary draining lymph nodes of breast cancer patients supplied the node samples. The chain has TRBV15 and TRBJ1-3, with TRBD1 as a possible D gene (5 bases). This TCR came from a female donor with breast cancer. Some clones in this sample may be carry-over from other donors' samples. The sample consisted of axillary lymph node tissue. The CDR3 DNA sequence: TGTGCCACCAGCAGAGGGGACTATGGCTACACCATATATTTT. Its protein is CATSRGDYGYTIYF.